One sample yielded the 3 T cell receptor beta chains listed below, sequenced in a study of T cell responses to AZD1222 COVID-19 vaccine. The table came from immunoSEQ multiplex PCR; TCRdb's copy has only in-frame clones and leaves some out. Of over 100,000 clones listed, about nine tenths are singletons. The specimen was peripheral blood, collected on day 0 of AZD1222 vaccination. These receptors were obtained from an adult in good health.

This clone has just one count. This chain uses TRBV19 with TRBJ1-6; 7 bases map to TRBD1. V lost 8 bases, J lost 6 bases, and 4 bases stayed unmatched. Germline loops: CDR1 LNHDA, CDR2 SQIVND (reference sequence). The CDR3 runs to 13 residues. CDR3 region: CASSGQSNSPLHF. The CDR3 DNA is TGTGCCAGTTCGGGACAGAGTAATTCACCCCTCCACTTT.

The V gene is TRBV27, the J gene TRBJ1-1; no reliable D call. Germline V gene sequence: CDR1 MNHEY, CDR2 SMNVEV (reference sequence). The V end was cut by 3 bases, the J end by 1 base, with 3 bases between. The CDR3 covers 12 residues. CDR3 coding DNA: TGTGCCAGCAGTTTTAGGAACACTGAAGCTTTCTTT. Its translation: CASSFRNTEAFF.

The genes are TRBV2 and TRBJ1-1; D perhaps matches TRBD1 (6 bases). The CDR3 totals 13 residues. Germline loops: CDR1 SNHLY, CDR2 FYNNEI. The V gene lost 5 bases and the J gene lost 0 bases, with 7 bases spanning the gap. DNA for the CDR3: TGTGCCAGCAGTACAGGGATGAACACTGAAGCTTTCTTT. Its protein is CASSTGMNTEAFF.